Below are 8 T cell receptor beta chains sequenced from a single sample in a study of OX40 agonist ivuxolimab in advanced cancers. Profiled with immunoSEQ multiplex PCR; TCRdb holds only in-frame clones, not every one. The table shows some 19,000 clones, with around 80% occurring only once. Here the sequenced sample was CD4+ or CD8+ T cells sorted from blood, taken in a trial of the OX40 agonist ivuxolimab. These receptors all stem from an adult with an advanced solid tumor such as melanoma, head and neck, liver or kidney cancer.

The J gene is TRBJ2-7, the V gene TRBV6-7; TRBD2 matches at 7 bases. TRBV6-7 belongs to the ORF category, with a function that is uncertain. The CDR3 consists of 20 residues. V was pared by 6 bases and J by 3 bases, with 26 bases of the junction left unmatched. The CDR3: CASSPRLSPGTSAGDYEQYF. Here the CDR3 DNA reads TGTGCCAGCAGCCCCCGGTTGAGCCCGGGAACTAGCGCAGGCGACTACGAGCAGTACTTC.

The rearrangement links TRBV28 to TRBJ2-7, with D unclear. Trimming took 4 bases from V and 0 from J, leaving 13 bases between them. Germline CDR1 MDHEN, CDR2 SYDVKM. The CDR3 sequence is 15 residues long. CDR3 residues: CASSSLILGSYEQYF. In DNA form, the CDR3 reads TGTGCCAGCAGTTCCCTAATCTTGGGCTCCTACGAGCAGTACTTC.

The CDR3 coding sequence is TGTGCCAGCAGTTTGCCAGGGCTGAACACTGAAGCTTTCTTT. Translating it yields CASSLPGLNTEAFF. The V and J genes are TRBV27 and TRBJ1-1; D may be TRBD1 (5 bases). The CDR3 covers 14 residues. The germline gives CDR1 MNHEY, CDR2 SMNVEV (reference sequence). Trimming removed 3 bases at V and 0 bases at J, with 8 bases between.

The CDR3 loop reads CASSLEPAPADEKLFF. The CDR3, as DNA: TGTGCCAGCAGTTTGGAACCCGCTCCCGCCGACGAAAAACTGTTTTTT. This rearrangement joins TRBV28 to TRBJ1-4; D uncertain. The CDR3 is made up of 16 amino acids. Between the trimmed V and J ends, which lost 3 bases and 8 bases, there was a span of 19 bases. CDR1 is MDHEN and CDR2 is SYDVKM in the germline V gene.

The V call is TRBV7-9, the J call TRBJ1-1; 9 bases align to TRBD1. The CDR3 totals 14 residues. Per the germline V gene, CDR1 is SEHNR and CDR2 is FQNEAQ (reference sequence). The junction had 5 bases not matched to a gene; V was cut back by 5 bases and J by 4 bases. CDR3 nucleotides: TGTGCCAGCAGCACACAGGGGGCAGGCACTGAAGCTTTCTTT. Protein product: CASSTQGAGTEAFF. Together with reference TRBV7-9 and TRBJ1-1, the CDR3 gives the full variable domain: DTGVSQNPRHKITKRGQNVTFRCDPISEHNRLYWYRQTLGQGPEFLTYFQNEAQLEKSRLLSDRFSAERPKGSFSTLEIQRTEQGDSAMYLCASSTQGAGTEAFFGQGTRLTVV.

CDR3 amino acids: CASSFRPGELFF. For the CDR3, the DNA is TGTGCCAGCAGCTTTAGGCCCGGGGAGCTGTTTTTT. V usage is TRBV7-3 and J usage is TRBJ2-2; the D is unclear. The CDR3 has 12 residues. V was trimmed by 3 bases and J by 6 bases, leaving 5 bases between them. Germline CDR1 is SGHTA and CDR2 is FQGTGA.

V and J are TRBV9 and TRBJ1-2; perhaps TRBD1 as D (5 bases). CDR1 is SGDLS, CDR2 YYNGEE, per germline. The CDR3 is made up of 12 amino acids. V was trimmed by 1 base and J by 6 bases, leaving 7 bases between them. The CDR3 here is CASSVSGDGYTF. DNA for the CDR3: TGTGCCAGCAGCGTATCGGGGGATGGCTACACCTTC.

This clone was picked up one time. The CDR3 reads CASSLGVGRNEQYF. The CDR3 DNA is TGTGCCAGCAGCTTAGGGGTAGGGCGCAACGAGCAGTACTTC. V gene TRBV11-2 combines with J gene TRBJ2-7, with D hard to call. V was shortened by 1 base and J by 5 bases, with 12 bases between the two germline ends. The length of the CDR3 is 14 residues. The V gene's germline CDR1 is SGHAT and CDR2 FQNNGV. Full variable domain (missing parts from reference TRBV11-2 and TRBJ2-7): EAGVAQSPRYKIIEKRQSVAFWCNPISGHATLYWYQQILGQGPKLLIQFQNNGVVDDSQLPKDRFSAERLKGVDSTLKIQPAKLEDSAVYLCASSLGVGRNEQYFGPGTRLTVT.